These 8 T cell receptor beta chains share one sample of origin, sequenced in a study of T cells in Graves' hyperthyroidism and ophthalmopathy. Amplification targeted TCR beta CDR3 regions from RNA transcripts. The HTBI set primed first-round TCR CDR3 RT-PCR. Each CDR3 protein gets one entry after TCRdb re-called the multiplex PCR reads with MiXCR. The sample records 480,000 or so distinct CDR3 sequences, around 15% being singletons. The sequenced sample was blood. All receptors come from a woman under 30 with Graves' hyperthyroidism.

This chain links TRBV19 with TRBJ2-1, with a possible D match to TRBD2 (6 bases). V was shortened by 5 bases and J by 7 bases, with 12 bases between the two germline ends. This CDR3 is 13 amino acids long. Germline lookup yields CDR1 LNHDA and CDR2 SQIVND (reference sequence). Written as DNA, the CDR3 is TGTGCCAGTAGTTGGGGGGTACTAAATGAGCAGTTCTTC. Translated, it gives CASSWGVLNEQFF. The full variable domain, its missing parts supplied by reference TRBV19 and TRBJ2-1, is DGGITQSPKYLFRKEGQNVTLSCEQNLNHDAMYWYRQDPGQGLRLIYYSQIVNDFQKGDIAEGYSVSREKKESFPLTVTSAQKNPTAFYLCASSWGVLNEQFFGPGTRLTVL.

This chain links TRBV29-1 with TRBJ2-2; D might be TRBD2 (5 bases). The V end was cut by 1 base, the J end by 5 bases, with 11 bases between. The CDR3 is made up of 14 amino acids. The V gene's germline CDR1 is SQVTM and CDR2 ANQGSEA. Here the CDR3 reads CSVEGLRETGELFF. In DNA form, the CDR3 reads TGCAGCGTTGAAGGGTTGAGGGAAACCGGGGAGCTGTTTTTT.

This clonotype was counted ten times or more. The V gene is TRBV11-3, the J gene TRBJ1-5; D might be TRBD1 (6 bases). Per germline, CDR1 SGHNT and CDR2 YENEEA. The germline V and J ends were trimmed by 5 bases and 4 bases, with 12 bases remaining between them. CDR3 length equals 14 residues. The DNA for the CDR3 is TGTGCCAGCAGCAAGGAGGGGGGTAATCAGCCCCAGCATTTT. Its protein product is CASSKEGGNQPQHF.

The CDR3: CASSFSRQSNTEAFF. DNA of the CDR3: TGTGCCAGCAGCTTTTCCCGGCAGTCGAACACTGAAGCTTTCTTT. The chain carries TRBV3-1 and TRBJ1-1, with D unresolved. CDR1 LGHDT and CDR2 YNNKEL come from the germline V gene (reference sequence). V lost 5 bases and J lost 1, with 14 bases in between. This CDR3 contains 15 residues.

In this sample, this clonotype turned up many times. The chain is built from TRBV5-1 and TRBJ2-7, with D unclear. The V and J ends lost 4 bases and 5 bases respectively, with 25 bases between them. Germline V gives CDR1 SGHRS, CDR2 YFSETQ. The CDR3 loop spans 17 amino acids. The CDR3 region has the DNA TGCGCCAGCAGCCCGGAAGGATCCGTGGGATCGTTCCACGAGCAGTACGTC. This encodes CASSPEGSVGSFHEQYV.

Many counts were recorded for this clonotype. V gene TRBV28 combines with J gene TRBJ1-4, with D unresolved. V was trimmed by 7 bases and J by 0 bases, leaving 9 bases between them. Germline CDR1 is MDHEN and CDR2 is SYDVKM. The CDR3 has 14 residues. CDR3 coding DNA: TGTGCCAGCATCAGTAGAACAACTAATGAAAAACTGTTTTTT. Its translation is CASISRTTNEKLFF. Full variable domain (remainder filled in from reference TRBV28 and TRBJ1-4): DVKVTQSSRYLVKRTGEKVFLECVQDMDHENMFWYRQDPGLGLRLIYFSYDVKMKEKGDIPEGYSVSREKKERFSLILESASTNQTSMYLCASISRTTNEKLFFGSGTQLSVL.

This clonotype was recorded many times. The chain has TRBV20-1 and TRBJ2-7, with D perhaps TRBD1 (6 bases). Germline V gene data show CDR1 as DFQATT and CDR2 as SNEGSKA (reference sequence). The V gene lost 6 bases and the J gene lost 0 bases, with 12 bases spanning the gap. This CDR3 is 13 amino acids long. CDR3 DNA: TGCAGTGCCTGCCCGGACAGCTCCTACGAGCAGTACTTC. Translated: CSACPDSSYEQYF.

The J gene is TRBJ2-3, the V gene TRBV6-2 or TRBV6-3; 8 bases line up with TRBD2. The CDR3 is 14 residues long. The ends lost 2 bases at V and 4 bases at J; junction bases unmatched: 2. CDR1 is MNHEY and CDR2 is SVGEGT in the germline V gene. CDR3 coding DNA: TGTGCCAGCAGTTACAGGGGACTAGCAGATACGCAGTATTTT. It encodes CASSYRGLADTQYF.